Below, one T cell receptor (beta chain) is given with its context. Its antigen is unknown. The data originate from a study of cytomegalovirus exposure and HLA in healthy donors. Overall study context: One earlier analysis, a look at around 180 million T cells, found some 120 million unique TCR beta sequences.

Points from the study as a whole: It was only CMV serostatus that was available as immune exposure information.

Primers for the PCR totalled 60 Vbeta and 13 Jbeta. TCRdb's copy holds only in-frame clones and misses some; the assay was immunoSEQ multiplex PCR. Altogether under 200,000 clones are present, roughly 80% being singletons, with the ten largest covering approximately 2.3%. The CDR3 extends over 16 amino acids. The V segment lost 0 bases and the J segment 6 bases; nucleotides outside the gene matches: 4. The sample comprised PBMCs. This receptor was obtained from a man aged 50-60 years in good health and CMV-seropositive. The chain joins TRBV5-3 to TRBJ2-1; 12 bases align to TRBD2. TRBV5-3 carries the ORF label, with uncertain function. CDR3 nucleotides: TGTGCCAGAAGCTTGGCCGGGACTAGCGGGCCCAATGAGCAGTTCTTC. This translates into CARSLAGTSGPNEQFF.